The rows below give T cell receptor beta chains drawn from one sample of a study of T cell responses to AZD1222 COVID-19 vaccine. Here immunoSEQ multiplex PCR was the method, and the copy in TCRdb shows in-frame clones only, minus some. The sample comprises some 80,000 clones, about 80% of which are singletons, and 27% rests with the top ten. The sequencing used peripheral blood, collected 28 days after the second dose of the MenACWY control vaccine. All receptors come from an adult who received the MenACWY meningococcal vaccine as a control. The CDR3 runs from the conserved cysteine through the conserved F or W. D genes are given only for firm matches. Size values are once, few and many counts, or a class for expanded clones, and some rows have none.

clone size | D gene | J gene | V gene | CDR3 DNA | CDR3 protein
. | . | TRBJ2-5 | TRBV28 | TGTGCCAGCAGTCCAGGGGAAGAGACCCAGTACTTC | CASSPGEETQYF
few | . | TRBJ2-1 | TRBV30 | TGTGCCTGGAGTCAGACCCGTCTCAATGAGCAGTTCTTC | CAWSQTRLNEQFF
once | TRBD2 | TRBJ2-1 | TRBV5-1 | TGCGCCAGCAGAAGGACTAGCGGGGCGTACAATGAGCAGTTCTTC | CASRRTSGAYNEQFF
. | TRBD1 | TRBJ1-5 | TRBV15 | TGTGCCACCAGCAGGACAGGGTTTGGTCAGCCCCAGCATTTT | CATSRTGFGQPQHF
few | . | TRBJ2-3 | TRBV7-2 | TGTGCCAGCAGCTTACTAGGCACCGCAGATACGCAGTATTTT | CASSLLGTADTQYF
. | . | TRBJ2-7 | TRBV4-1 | TGCGCCAGCAGTCCCAATCGGTTTTACTACGAGCAGTACTTC | CASSPNRFYYEQYF
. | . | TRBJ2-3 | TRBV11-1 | TGTGCCAGCGCTGGGGCTAGCACAGATACGCAGTATTTT | CASAGASTDTQYF
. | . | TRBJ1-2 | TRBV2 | TGTGCCAGCAGTGAAGCCACTTCCGGCGGGTCGAATGGCTACACCTTC | CASSEATSGGSNGYTF
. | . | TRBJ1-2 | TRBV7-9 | TGTGCCAGCAGTCGATCTGGCTCGGTCGGCTACACCTTC | CASSRSGSVGYTF
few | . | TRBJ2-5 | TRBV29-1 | TGCAGCGTAAAGGACAGCAAAGAGACCCAGTACTTC | CSVKDSKETQYF
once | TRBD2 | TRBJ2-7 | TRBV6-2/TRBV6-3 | TGTGCCAGCAGTACCTCGGGTAGCGGGTGGTACGAGCAGTACTTC | CASSTSGSGWYEQYF
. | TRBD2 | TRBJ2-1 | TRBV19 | TGTGCCAGTAGCCCAGTCCTAGCGGGAGTCTGGGAGCAGTTCTTC | CASSPVLAGVWEQFF
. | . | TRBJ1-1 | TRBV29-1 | TGCAGCGTTGGCACGGGGGCCGAAGCTTTCTTT | CSVGTGAEAFF
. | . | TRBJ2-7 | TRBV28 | TGTGCCAGCAGCCCTCCTCTCTCGAGATACGAGCAGTACTTC | CASSPPLSRYEQYF
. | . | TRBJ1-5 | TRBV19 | TGTGCCAGTAGTATAGACCCCTACCTCAATCAGCCCCAGCATTTT | CASSIDPYLNQPQHF
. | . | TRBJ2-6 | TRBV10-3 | TGTGCCATCAGTGAGTCGACTTCTGGGGCCAACGTCCTGACTTTC | CAISESTSGANVLTF
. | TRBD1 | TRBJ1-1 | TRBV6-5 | TGTGCCAGCAGTTACTCAACAGGGGTAGGGCGAGCTTTCTTT | CASSYSTGVGRAFF
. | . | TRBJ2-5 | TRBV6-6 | TGTGCCAGCAGTAGACAGCAGCCCCAAGAGACCCAGTACTTC | CASSRQQPQETQYF
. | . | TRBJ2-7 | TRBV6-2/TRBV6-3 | TGTGCCAGCAGTTACTCAACAGGCCGCAACTACGAGCAGTACTTC | CASSYSTGRNYEQYF
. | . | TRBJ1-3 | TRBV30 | TGTGCCTGGAGTCTTCTAAACACCATATATTTT | CAWSLLNTIYF
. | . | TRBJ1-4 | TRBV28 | TGTGCCACCCTCGGGACACCAACTAATGAAAAACTGTTTTTT | CATLGTPTNEKLFF
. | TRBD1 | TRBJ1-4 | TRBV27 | TGTGCCAGCAGTTCCGTGGACAGGGGTTATGAAAAACTGTTTTTT | CASSSVDRGYEKLFF
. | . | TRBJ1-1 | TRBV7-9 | TGTGCCAGCAGCCCCTTCCCAGGGAGGGAAGCTTTCTTT | CASSPFPGREAFF
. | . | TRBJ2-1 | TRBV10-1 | TGCGCCAGCAGCCTAGGTGCGTCCTACAATGAGCAGTTCTTC | CASSLGASYNEQFF
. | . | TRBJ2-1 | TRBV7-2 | TGTGCCAGCAGCTCCAAGTGGGACAATGAGCAGTTCTTC | CASSSKWDNEQFF
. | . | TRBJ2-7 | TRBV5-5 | TGTGCCAGCAGCTTCGGGGGCAGCCCTCTCTCCCCCGGACCCCAATACTTC | CASSFGGSPLSPGPQYF
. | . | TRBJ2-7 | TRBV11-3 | TGTGCCAGCAGCTTAGGGGCCTCCTACGAGCAGTACTTC | CASSLGASYEQYF
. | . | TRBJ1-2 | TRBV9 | TGTGCCAGCAGGGGTCTGGGGAACTATGGCTACACCTTC | CASRGLGNYGYTF
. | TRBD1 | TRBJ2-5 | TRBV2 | TGTGCCAGCAGTGAAACAAGGACAGGGTCCGAGACCCAGTACTTC | CASSETRTGSETQYF
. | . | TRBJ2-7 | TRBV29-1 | TGCAGCGTTACCGCCACGGGACCGCGCGACGAGCAGTACTTC | CSVTATGPRDEQYF
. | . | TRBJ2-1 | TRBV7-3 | TGTGCCAGCAGCTTAACCCTTAACAATGAGCAGTTCTTC | CASSLTLNNEQFF
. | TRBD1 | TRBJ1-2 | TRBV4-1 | TGCGCCAGCAGCCCGGGACAGTCCTTCTATGGCTACACCTTC | CASSPGQSFYGYTF
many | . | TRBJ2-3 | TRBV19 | TGTGCCAGTAGTATTTCCTTGGCTAGTGATACGCAGTATTTT | CASSISLASDTQYF